This T cell receptor (beta chain) came from a study of blood T cell repertoires in COVID-19. Across the whole study: Nucleic acid was either cDNA or gDNA, and it came from T cells, B-cell-depleted T cells, or PBMCs.

The method was immunoSEQ multiplex PCR; TCRdb's version includes in-frame clones alone and lacks a portion of them. The sample includes a few hundred thousand clones, more than 70% of them seen just once. In regard to this clone: Other DNA sequences in the sample encode the same CDR3.

Sample: PBMCs or T cells enriched from blood (not recorded which). The receptor was isolated from a man between 40 and 49 years old in a cohort exposed to, infected with or recovered from COVID-19 (not recorded which).

The CDR3 region is CASSSQETQYF. For the CDR3, the DNA is TGTGCCAGCAGTTCTCAAGAGACCCAGTACTTC. The chain recombines TRBV27 with TRBJ2-5; D ambiguous. This CDR3 comprises 11 residues. The germline CDR1 and CDR2 sequences are MNHEY and SMNVEV (reference sequence). Trimming pared 4 bases from V and 2 bases from J, leaving 2 bases between.